This is a list of T cell receptor beta chains from one sample in a study of T cell repertoires in cytomegalovirus infection. No antigens are known for them. MiXCR, applied by TCRdb to the reads, yields one record per CDR3 protein. The sample contains around 540,000 distinct CDR3 sequences, about 33% of which appear only once. The sample consisted of cultured PBMCs, taken from culture after CMV antigen stimulation. The receptors derive from a human donor in good health (CMV status not recorded). Some clones in this sample may be carry-over from other donors' samples. The CDR3 runs from the conserved cysteine through the conserved F or W. The order of the fields is V gene, J gene, D gene, clone size, CDR3 DNA, CDR3 protein. A D gene is named only where the DNA matches it firmly. Rows may omit the clone size; those that give it use once, few, many or a size class.

TRBV5-6	TRBJ1-6	-	many	TGTGCCAGCAGCTTGTATTCAGGGATTCTCCACTTT	CASSLYSGILHF
TRBV2	TRBJ1-6	-	-	TGTGCCAGCAGTGAGGGTTCACCCCTCCACTTT	CASSEGSPLHF
TRBV7-9	TRBJ1-1	-	few	TGTGCCAGCCTGGGCGGGGGCACTGAAGCTTTCTTT	CASLGGGTEAFF
TRBV7-2	TRBJ2-1	-	few	TGTGCCAGCAGCTCCGGCCTAAGCCTGAATGAGCAGTTCTTC	CASSSGLSLNEQFF
TRBV7-9	TRBJ1-5	TRBD1	few	TGTGCCAGCAGCTCGACAGGGTACAATCAGCCCCAGCATTTT	CASSSTGYNQPQHF
TRBV12-3/TRBV12-4	TRBJ1-6	-	once	TGTGCCAGCAGTGGGAACTATTCACCCCTCCACTTT	CASSGNYSPLHF
TRBV4-3	TRBJ1-1	-	-	TGCGCCAGCAGCCGGGAGGGGAGGAACACTGAAGCTTTCTTT	CASSREGRNTEAFF
TRBV7-9	TRBJ1-2	-	few	TGTGCCAGCAGCTCTGATTACCAGGGTGGCTACACCTTC	CASSSDYQGGYTF
TRBV7-9	TRBJ2-3	-	-	TGTGCCAGCAGCTTAAGTCCAGGGACGATCACAGATACGCAGTATTTT	CASSLSPGTITDTQYF
TRBV12-3/TRBV12-4	TRBJ2-1	TRBD2	-	TGTGCCAGCATTATTCGCCCCCTAGCGGGAGGCGGCAATGAGCAGTTCTTC	CASIIRPLAGGGNEQFF
TRBV4-1	TRBJ2-1	-	-	TGCGCCAGCAGCCAAGAGGGACGGGAGTGGGTGAACGAGCAGTTCTTC	CASSQEGREWVNEQFF
TRBV10-2	TRBJ2-5	TRBD1	-	TGCGCCAGCAGTGAAGCCGGGACAGTGGTGGAGACCCAGTACTTC	CASSEAGTVVETQYF
TRBV5-8	TRBJ1-1	-	-	TGTGCCAGCAGCCCAGGGATGAGGACTGAAGCTTTCTTT	CASSPGMRTEAFF
TRBV7-6	TRBJ2-5	-	-	TGTGCCAGCAGCTTAAACGGTAATCAAGAGACCCAGTACTTC	CASSLNGNQETQYF
TRBV11-3	TRBJ2-1	TRBD1	-	TGTGCCAGCAGCTCCACGGGGACAGCAAGCAATGAGCAGTTCTTC	CASSSTGTASNEQFF
TRBV19	TRBJ2-3	TRBD2	-	TGTGCCAGTAGTACCACTAGCGGGCCCACAGATACGCAGTATTTT	CASSTTSGPTDTQYF
TRBV7-2	TRBJ2-7	TRBD2	few	TGTGCCAGCAGCTTAGTCGGTAGCGGGACCCGGGGCGAGCAGTACTTC	CASSLVGSGTRGEQYF
TRBV7-2	TRBJ2-5	TRBD1	few	TGTGCCAGCAGCGCCGGGACAGGGGTAGAGACCCAGTACTTC	CASSAGTGVETQYF
TRBV20-1	TRBJ2-1	TRBD2	-	TGCAGTGCTAGCCCAACCGCCGGGAGGGCCCATGAGCAGTTCTTC	CSASPTAGRAHEQFF
TRBV6-6	TRBJ1-1	TRBD1	-	TGTGCCAGCATACCACAGGGGGGGAACACTGAAGCTTTCTTT	CASIPQGGNTEAFF
TRBV10-3	TRBJ2-7	TRBD2	few	TGTGCCATCAGCGGCGGGGGGGGACTAACCTACGAGCAGTACTTC	CAISGGGGLTYEQYF
TRBV20-1	TRBJ2-3	-	-	TGCAGTGCTAGAGGGGACTCTGAAAAGGGTCGCACAGATACGCAGTATTTT	CSARGDSEKGRTDTQYF
TRBV4-1	TRBJ2-3	-	few	TGCGCCAGCAGCCTTACGGACGTGCCGGCAGATACGCAGTATTTT	CASSLTDVPADTQYF
TRBV6-5	TRBJ1-4	-	-	TGTGCCAGCAGTCGGACGGAATCAAATGAAAAACTGTTTTTT	CASSRTESNEKLFF
TRBV14	TRBJ2-1	-	-	TGTGCCAGCAGCCAAGAAACACCGGCTGGCTGGGACAATGAGCAGTTCTTC	CASSQETPAGWDNEQFF
TRBV19	TRBJ2-3	-	-	TGTGCCAGTAGTATCGGCATCACGCAGTATTTT	CASSIGITQYF
TRBV5-1	TRBJ2-5	-	-	TGCGCCAGCGCTCCGTTTCTAGCTGCGAAAGAGACCCAGTACTTC	CASAPFLAAKETQYF
TRBV15	TRBJ2-7	TRBD1	-	TGTGCCACCAGCCCTACAGGGGTTCACGAGCAGTACTTC	CATSPTGVHEQYF
TRBV12-3/TRBV12-4	TRBJ1-5	-	-	TGTGCCAGCAGTTTATTCGCGGGATCAGGCAATCAGCCCCAGCATTTT	CASSLFAGSGNQPQHF
TRBV6-4	TRBJ2-3	-	-	TGTGCCAGCAGTGACTCCGCGGATACGCAGTATTTT	CASSDSADTQYF
TRBV20-1	TRBJ1-6	TRBD1	few	TGCAGTGCTATCCGCGGGACAGCTTATAATTCACCCCTCCACTTT	CSAIRGTAYNSPLHF
TRBV7-2	TRBJ2-5	TRBD2	many	TGTGCCAGCAGCGCTCTAGCGGGAGGGCCCCCCGCGCGTGAGACCCAGTACTTC	CASSALAGGPPARETQYF
TRBV7-2	TRBJ2-1	TRBD2	-	TGTGCCAGCAGCTTAAGCGGGAGGGACTACAATGAGCAGTTCTTC	CASSLSGRDYNEQFF
TRBV9	TRBJ2-3	TRBD2	few	TGTGCCAGCAGCGTAGCCGGGACTAGCGGGAGCACAGATACGCAGTATTTT	CASSVAGTSGSTDTQYF
TRBV20-1	TRBJ2-2	TRBD1	-	TGCAGTGCTAGTGGGGGACAGGGGATTCCCGGGGAGCTGTTTTTT	CSASGGQGIPGELFF
TRBV20-1	TRBJ2-1	-	-	TGCAGTGCTAGAGATTGGGGTAGCTTGGAGTTCTTC	CSARDWGSLEFF
TRBV4-1	TRBJ2-1	-	-	TGCGCCAGCAGTACACAACATGGGGATGAGCAGTTCTTC	CASSTQHGDEQFF
TRBV7-9	TRBJ2-1	-	few	TGTGCCAGCAGTTCTGCCCCCTCGGCCAATGAGCAGTTCTTC	CASSSAPSANEQFF
TRBV7-2	TRBJ2-5	-	few	TGTGCCAGCAGCTTCTCGCTTCTGGTAGAGACCCAGTACTTC	CASSFSLLVETQYF